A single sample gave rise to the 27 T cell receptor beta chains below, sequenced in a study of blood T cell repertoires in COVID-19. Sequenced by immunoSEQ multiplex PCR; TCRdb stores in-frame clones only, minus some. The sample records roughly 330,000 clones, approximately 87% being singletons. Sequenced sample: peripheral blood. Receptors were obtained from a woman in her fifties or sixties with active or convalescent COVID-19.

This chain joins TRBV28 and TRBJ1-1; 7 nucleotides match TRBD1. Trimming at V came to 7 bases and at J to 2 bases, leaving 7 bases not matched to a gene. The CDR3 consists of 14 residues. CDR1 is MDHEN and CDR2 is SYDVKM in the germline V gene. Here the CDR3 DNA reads TGTGCCAGCAAACTGGGACAGATTAACACTGAAGCTTTCTTT. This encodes CASKLGQINTEAFF. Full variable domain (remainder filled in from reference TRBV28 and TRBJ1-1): DVKVTQSSRYLVKRTGEKVFLECVQDMDHENMFWYRQDPGLGLRLIYFSYDVKMKEKGDIPEGYSVSREKKERFSLILESASTNQTSMYLCASKLGQINTEAFFGQGTRLTVV.

CDR3 amino acids: CASSSQGATNEKLFF. The CDR3 DNA reads TGTGCCAGCAGCTCACAGGGAGCAACTAATGAAAAACTGTTTTTT. The gene calls are TRBV5-6 and TRBJ1-4, with D possibly being TRBD1 (6 bases). Trimming stripped 3 bases from V and 0 bases from J, with 9 bases between. The germline CDR1 and CDR2 sequences are SGHDT and YYEEEE. This CDR3 is built from 15 residues.

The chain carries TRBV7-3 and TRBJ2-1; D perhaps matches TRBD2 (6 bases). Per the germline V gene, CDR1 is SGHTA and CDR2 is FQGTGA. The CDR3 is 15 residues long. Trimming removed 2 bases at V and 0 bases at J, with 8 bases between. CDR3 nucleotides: TGTGCCAGCAGCTTAGTAGCGGACTCCTACAATGAGCAGTTCTTC. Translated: CASSLVADSYNEQFF.

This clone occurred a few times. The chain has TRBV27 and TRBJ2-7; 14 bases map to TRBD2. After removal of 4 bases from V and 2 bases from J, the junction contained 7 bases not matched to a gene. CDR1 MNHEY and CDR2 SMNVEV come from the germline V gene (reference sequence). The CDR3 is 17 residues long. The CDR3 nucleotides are TGTGCCAGCAGTTCGACTAGCGGGAGGGCCGGAACCTACGAGCAGTACTTC. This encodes CASSSTSGRAGTYEQYF.

CDR3 bases: TGTGCCAGCAGCTTAAGAGGGCAGGTGGGCACCGGGGAGCTGTTTTTT. Protein sequence: CASSLRGQVGTGELFF. The chain couples TRBV7-3 to TRBJ2-2; D is possibly TRBD2 (5 bases). Germline V lookup: CDR1 SGHTA, CDR2 FQGTGA. The CDR3 contains 16 residues. V lost 1 base and J lost 4, with 13 bases in between. The full variable domain, with the rest looked up from reference TRBV7-3 and TRBJ2-2, is GAGVSQTPSNKVTEKGKYVELRCDPISGHTALYWYRQSLGQGPEFLIYFQGTGAADDSGLPNDRFFAVRPEGSVSTLKIQRTERGDSAVYLCASSLRGQVGTGELFFGEGSRLTVL.

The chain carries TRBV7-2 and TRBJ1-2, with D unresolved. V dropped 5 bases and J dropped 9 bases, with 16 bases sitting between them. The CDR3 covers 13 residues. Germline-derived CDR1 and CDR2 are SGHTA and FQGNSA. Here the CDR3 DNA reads TGTGCCAGCAGCCCCATGAGCGCCGATAGCTACACCTTC. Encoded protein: CASSPMSADSYTF.

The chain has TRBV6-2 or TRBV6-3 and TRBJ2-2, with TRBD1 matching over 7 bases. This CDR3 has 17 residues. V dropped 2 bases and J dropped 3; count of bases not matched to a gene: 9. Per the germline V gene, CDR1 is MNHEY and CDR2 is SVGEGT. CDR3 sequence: CASSYRSTGTDTGELFF. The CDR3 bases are TGTGCCAGCAGTTACCGATCTACCGGGACAGACACCGGGGAGCTGTTTTTT.

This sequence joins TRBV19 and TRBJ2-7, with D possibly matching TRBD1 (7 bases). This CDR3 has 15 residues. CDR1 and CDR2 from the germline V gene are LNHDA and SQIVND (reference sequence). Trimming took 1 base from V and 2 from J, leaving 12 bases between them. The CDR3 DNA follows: TGTGCCAGTAGTATAGGCGGGACAGACGCCTACGAGCAGTACTTC. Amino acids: CASSIGGTDAYEQYF.

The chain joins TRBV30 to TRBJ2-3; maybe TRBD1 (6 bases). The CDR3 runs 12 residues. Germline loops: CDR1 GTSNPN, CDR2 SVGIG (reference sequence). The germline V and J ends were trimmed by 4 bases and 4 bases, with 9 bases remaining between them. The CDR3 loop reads CAWTQGSDTQYF. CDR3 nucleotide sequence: TGTGCCTGGACTCAGGGGTCAGATACGCAGTATTTT.

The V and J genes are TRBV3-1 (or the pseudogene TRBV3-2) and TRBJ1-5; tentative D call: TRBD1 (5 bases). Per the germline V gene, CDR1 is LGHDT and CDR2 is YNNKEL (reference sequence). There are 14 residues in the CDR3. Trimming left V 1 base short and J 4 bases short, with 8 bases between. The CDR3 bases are TGTGCCAGCAGCCAAGGGACACGGAATCAGCCCCAGCATTTT. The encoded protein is CASSQGTRNQPQHF.

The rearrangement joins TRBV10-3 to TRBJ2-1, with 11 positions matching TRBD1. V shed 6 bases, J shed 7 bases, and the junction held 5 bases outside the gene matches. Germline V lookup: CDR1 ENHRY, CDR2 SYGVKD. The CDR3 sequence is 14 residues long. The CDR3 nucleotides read TGTGCCATCAGCGGGACAGGGGGACTGAATGAGCAGTTCTTC. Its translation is CAISGTGGLNEQFF.

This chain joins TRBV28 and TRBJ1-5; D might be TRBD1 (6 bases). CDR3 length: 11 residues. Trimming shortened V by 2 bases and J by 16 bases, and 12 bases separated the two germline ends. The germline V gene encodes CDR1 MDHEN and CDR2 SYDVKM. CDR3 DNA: TGTGCCAGCAGTTTAGGTAGGGACATCCATTTT. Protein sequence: CASSLGRDIHF.

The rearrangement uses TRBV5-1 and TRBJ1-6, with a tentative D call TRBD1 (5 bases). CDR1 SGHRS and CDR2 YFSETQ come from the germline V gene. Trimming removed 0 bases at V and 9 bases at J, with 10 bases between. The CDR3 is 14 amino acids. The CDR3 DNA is TGCGCCAGCAGCTTGGGGGGCAGTGCTTCACCCCTCCACTTT. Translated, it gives CASSLGGSASPLHF.

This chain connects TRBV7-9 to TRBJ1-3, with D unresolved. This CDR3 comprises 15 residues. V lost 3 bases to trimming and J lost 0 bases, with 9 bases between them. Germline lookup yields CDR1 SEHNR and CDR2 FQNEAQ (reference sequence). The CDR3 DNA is TGTGCCAGCAGCTTTGGGCCTTCCTCTGGAAACACCATATATTTT. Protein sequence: CASSFGPSSGNTIYF.

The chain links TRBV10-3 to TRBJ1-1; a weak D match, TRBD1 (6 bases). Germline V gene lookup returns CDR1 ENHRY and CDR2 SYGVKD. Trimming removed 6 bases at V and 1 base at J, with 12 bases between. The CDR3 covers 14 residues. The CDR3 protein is CAISPGHANTEAFF. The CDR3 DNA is TGTGCCATCAGCCCGGGACACGCGAACACTGAAGCTTTCTTT.

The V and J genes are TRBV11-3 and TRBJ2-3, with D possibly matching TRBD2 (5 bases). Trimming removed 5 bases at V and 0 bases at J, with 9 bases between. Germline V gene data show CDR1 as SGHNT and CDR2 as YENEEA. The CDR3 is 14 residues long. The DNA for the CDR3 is TGTGCCAGCAGCCCCCGGGAAAGCACAGATACGCAGTATTTT. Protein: CASSPRESTDTQYF.

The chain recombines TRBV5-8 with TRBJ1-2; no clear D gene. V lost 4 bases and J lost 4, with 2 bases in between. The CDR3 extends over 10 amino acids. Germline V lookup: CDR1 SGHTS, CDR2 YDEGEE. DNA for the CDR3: TGTGCCAGCAGCCTCTATGGCTACACCTTC. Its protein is CASSLYGYTF. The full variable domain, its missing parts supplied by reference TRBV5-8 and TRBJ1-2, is EAGVTQSPTHLIKTRGQQATLRCSPISGHTSVYWYQQALGLGLQFLLWYDEGEERNRGNFPPRFSGRQFPNYSSELNVNALELEDSALYLCASSLYGYTFGSGTRLTVV.

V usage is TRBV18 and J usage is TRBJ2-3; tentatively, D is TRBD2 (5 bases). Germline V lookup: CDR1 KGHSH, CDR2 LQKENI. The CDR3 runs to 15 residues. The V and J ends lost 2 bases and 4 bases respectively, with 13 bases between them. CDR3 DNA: TGTGCCAGCTCACCAGTGGCTAGCTCCCCAGATACGCAGTATTTT. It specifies CASSPVASSPDTQYF.

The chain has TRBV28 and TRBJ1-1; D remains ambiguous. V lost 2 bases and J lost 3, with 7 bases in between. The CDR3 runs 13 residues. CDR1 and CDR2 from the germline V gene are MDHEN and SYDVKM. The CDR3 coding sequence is TGTGCCAGCAGTTTACCCAGTCACACTGAAGCTTTCTTT. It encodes CASSLPSHTEAFF.

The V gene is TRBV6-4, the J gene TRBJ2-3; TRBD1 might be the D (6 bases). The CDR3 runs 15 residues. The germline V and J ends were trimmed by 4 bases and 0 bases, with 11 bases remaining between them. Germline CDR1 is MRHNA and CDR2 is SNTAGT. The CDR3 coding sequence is TGTGCCAGCAGTGCTACAGGGATTAGCACAGATACGCAGTATTTT. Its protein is CASSATGISTDTQYF.

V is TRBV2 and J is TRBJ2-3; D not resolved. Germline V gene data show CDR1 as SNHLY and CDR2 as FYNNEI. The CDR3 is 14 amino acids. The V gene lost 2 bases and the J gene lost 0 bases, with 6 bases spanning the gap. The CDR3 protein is CASSELPSTDTQYF. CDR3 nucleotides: TGTGCCAGCAGTGAACTCCCTAGCACAGATACGCAGTATTTT.

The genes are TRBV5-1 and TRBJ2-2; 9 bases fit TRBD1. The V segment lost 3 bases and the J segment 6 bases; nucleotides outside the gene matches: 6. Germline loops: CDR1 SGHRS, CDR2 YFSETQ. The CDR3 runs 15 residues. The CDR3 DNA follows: TGCGCCAGCAGCTCGGGACAGGGCGTAGCCGGGGAGCTGTTTTTT. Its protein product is CASSSGQGVAGELFF.

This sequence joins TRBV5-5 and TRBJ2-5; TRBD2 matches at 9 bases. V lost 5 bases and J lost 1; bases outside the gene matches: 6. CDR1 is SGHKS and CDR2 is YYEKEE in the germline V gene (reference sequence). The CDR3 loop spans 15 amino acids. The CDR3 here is CASRLAGLGQETQYF. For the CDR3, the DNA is TGTGCCAGCAGACTAGCGGGCTTGGGCCAAGAGACCCAGTACTTC.

CDR3: CSVTTGQGYTF. The CDR3, as DNA: TGCAGCGTCACGACAGGGCAGGGCTACACCTTC. The V and J genes are TRBV29-1 and TRBJ1-2; 7 bases are shared with TRBD1. The CDR3 totals 11 residues. From germline, CDR1 is SQVTM and CDR2 ANQGSEA. The ends lost 6 bases at V and 8 bases at J; junction bases unmatched: 6.

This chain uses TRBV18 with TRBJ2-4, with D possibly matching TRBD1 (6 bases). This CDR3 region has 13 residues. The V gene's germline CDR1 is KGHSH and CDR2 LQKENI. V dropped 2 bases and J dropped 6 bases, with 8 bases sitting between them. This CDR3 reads CASSPGQTNIQYF. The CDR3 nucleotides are TGTGCCAGCTCACCAGGACAGACAAACATTCAGTACTTC.

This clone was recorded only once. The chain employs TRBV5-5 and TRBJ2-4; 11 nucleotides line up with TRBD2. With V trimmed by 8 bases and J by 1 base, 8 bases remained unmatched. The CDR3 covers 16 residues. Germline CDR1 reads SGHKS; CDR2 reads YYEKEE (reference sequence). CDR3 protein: CASGSASGRAKNIQYF. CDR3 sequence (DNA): TGTGCCAGTGGTTCGGCTAGCGGGAGGGCCAAAAACATTCAGTACTTC.

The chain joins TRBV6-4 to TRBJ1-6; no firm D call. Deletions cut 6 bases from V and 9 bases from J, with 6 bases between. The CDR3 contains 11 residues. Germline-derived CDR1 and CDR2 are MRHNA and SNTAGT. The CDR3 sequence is CASSLRSPLHF. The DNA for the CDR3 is TGTGCCAGCAGCCTCCGTTCACCCCTCCACTTT.